A single T cell receptor beta chain is shown here with its context. Its antigen remains undetermined. No base quality values were provided; no much bigger clone lies one nucleotide off. This entry comes from a study of T cell repertoires in cytomegalovirus infection (dated by TCRdb to about 2019). About the investigation overall: The HLA type of each donor mattered for the analysis, because public TCR beta signatures pointed to carriage of CMV infection along with the matching HLA type.

Study-wide findings and limitations: In both this cohort and an independent cohort of some 380 donors, the cumulative frequency of public TCR beta family members distinguished carriers of CMV infection plus the relevant HLA type. The ex vivo response was dominated by HLA-C-restricted CMV-specific TCR beta clonotypes, which also provided the single most frequent clonotype in two of eight donors.

From the cysteine up to the phenylalanine, the CDR3 has a length of 15 residues. The sequence is cut down to CDR3 DNA, 45 bases in frame from base 1. The V and J ends are trimmed by 6 bases and 1 base, leaving 13 bases between them. According to the germline V gene, CDR1 reads SNHLY and CDR2 reads FYNNEI. This sample was sequenced with an Illumina HiSeq 1500. Using fastp at Q25 and MiXCR, TCRdb reprocessed the public reads and kept productive beta chains. Identical CDR3 proteins give one entry, which carries the most common genes and DNA. The sample table shows 100,000 to 150,000 distinct CDR3 sequences, and 20% to 30% are seen once. 30% to 35% of the sample is in the top ten clones.

The rearranged segments are TRBV2 and TRBJ1-5; matching of 5 bases hints at TRBD1 as the D gene. The specimen was PBMCs, sequenced either directly or after in vitro stimulation (not recorded which). This sequence originates from a human donor in good health (CMV status not recorded). Some clones in this sample may be carry-over from other donors' samples. The bases are TGTGCCAGCAGCCGGGACGGAGGCAGCAATCAGCCCCAGCATTTT. Its translation is CASSRDGGSNQPQHF.